This T cell receptor (beta chain) was sequenced during a study of tumor-infiltrating lymphocytes in primary liver carcinoma. Study-level points and caveats: Paired tumor-adjacent and tumor-blood samples overlapped less than tumor region pairs did.

A note on this clonotype: Antigen: not known. The germline gene is not matched at one end of the junction; a read error may be the cause.

Each 20-30 mg portion of unsorted bulk tissue served as the source for co-extraction of RNA and DNA. Resecting the tumor surgically was how the patients' primary liver carcinoma was treated. Priming with a constant-region primer yielded TCR beta cDNA from 400 to 500 ng total RNA. Researchers made the TCR beta libraries by running three nested multiplex PCR rounds with slightly modified ARM-PCR. It was with TRBV1-TRBV30 forward primers and a C-beta reverse primer that the first two PCR rounds were run, at about 9 cycles each. From the multiplex PCR reads, TCRdb called clonotypes with MiXCR, one entry per CDR3 protein. The sample has about 84,000 distinct CDR3 sequences, approximately 70% seen once. Germline V gene sequence: CDR1 WSHSY, CDR2 SAAADI. The CDR3 is 17 amino acids.

The gene calls are TRBV10-2 and TRBJ2-3, with D hard to call. Material for sequencing was liver tumor tissue from sampling region 1. Stated subset: tumor region T1, superior pole. The TCR sequence derives from a man aged 35 to 55 with primary liver carcinoma and hepatitis B virus infection. CDR3 region: CASSARELELYTDTEYF. DNA for the CDR3: TGCGCCAGCAGTGCCCGAGAGCTGGAGCTCTACACAGATACGGAGTATTTT.